The clone carrying this T cell receptor beta chain was counted only a few times. The target antigen is unknown. This sample stems from a study of T-cell memory formation after mild COVID-19. Across the whole study: In these data, TCR clusters were largely donor specific. Study findings and constraints: What remained unconfirmed was the SARS-CoV-2 specificity of second-wave clones peaking on day 37. Day 15 to 85 contracting clones showed balanced CD4/CD8; later expanders leaned CD4+. Cross-reactive memory apparently joined, as some responding clones appeared in pre-infection memory.

From the 5' RACE reads, TCRdb called clonotypes with MiXCR, one entry per CDR3 protein. The sample has 40,000 to 45,000 distinct CDR3 sequences; 9.5% are singletons. The sequence derives from an adult woman who had mild COVID-19 (a few samples of this study predate the infection). Cell type and time point are not known. The specimen was PBMCs or a T cell subset sorted from them (not recorded which).

The chain's CDR3 is CASSLQGSEQYF. The CDR3 DNA reads TGTGCCAGCAGTTTACAGGGGAGCGAGCAGTACTTC. V and J are TRBV7-9 and TRBJ2-7, with 7 nucleotides matching TRBD1. CDR1 SEHNR and CDR2 FQNEAQ come from the germline V gene (reference sequence). This CDR3 spans 12 amino acids. V dropped 6 bases and J dropped 6; count of bases not matched to a gene: 5.